This is a list of T cell receptor beta chains from one sample in a study of breast tumors, draining lymph nodes, adjacent tissues. TCRdb reanalysed the multiplex PCR reads using MiXCR and keeps one entry per CDR3 protein. The sample consists of 200,000 or so distinct CDR3 sequences, roughly 31% of them appearing once. The sequencing input was axillary lymph node tissue. The receptors here all came from a female donor with breast cancer. Some clones in this sample may be carry-over from other donors' samples. The CDR3 runs from the conserved cysteine through the conserved F or W. A D gene is named only where the DNA matches it firmly. The listing skips clone size in some rows; elsewhere it reads once, few, many or a size class.

j_call clone_size d_call v_call cdr3_nt cdr3_aa
TRBJ1-1 - TRBD1 TRBV5-6 TGTGCCAGCAGCTCCCCGGGACAGGCCGACCCTGAAGCTTTCTTT CASSSPGQADPEAFF
TRBJ1-2 - - TRBV2 TGTGCCAGCAGTGAAAAGAGGGCAGGAGGCGAAGGCTACACCTTC CASSEKRAGGEGYTF
TRBJ1-5 many - TRBV7-9 TGTGCCAGCAGCTTAGACGATCAGCCCCAGCATTTT CASSLDDQPQHF
TRBJ1-3 many - TRBV11-2 TGTGCCAGCAGCCCCCAGAGGGGTGCAAACACCATATATTTT CASSPQRGANTIYF
TRBJ2-7 many TRBD2 TRBV5-1 TGCGCCAGCAGCCCGACTAGCGGGTACGAGCAGTACTTC CASSPTSGYEQYF
TRBJ1-4 many TRBD1 TRBV20-1 TGCAGTGCCCCAAAAAGGGGGCATGAAAAACTGTTTTTT CSAPKRGHEKLFF
TRBJ2-1 many - TRBV28 TGTGCCAGCAGTGGCAGGGAGAGCAATGAGCAGTTCTTC CASSGRESNEQFF
TRBJ1-2 - - TRBV9 TGTGCCAGCAGCGTAGATGGGGGAAAGGGCGGCTACACCTTC CASSVDGGKGGYTF
TRBJ2-5 - TRBD1 TRBV24-1 TGTGCCACCGGTGATTCCCCAGGGACAGCTTCGAAGACCCAGTACTTC CATGDSPGTASKTQYF
TRBJ2-5 many TRBD2 TRBV5-4 TGTGCCAGCAGCTTAGTGGGAGGGCTCGAGACCCAGTACTTC CASSLVGGLETQYF
TRBJ1-1 few TRBD1 TRBV14 TGTGCCAGCAGCCGGGACAGGGGGACTGAAGCTTTCTTT CASSRDRGTEAFF
TRBJ1-2 - - TRBV9 TGTGCCAGCAGCCAAAGGGAGGTGTTAGGCTACACCTTC CASSQREVLGYTF
TRBJ2-7 many - TRBV7-3 TGTGCCAGCAGCTTAAACGGACAAACGAACTACGAGCAGTACTTC CASSLNGQTNYEQYF
TRBJ1-1 few TRBD1 TRBV20-1 TGCAGTGCTAGAGATCGGCTGGGACAGACCCTGAACACTGAAGCTTTCTTT CSARDRLGQTLNTEAFF
TRBJ1-4 many - TRBV19 TGTGCCAGTAGTACCACAGCAACTAATGAAAAACTGTTTTTT CASSTTATNEKLFF
TRBJ2-3 many - TRBV5-6 TGTGCCAGCAGCTTAGGCACTTCTGACACAGATACGCAGTATTTT CASSLGTSDTDTQYF
TRBJ2-5 many - TRBV20-1 TGCAGTGCTAGAGCCCTCGGTAGGGTAGAGACCCAGTACTTC CSARALGRVETQYF
TRBJ2-7 many - TRBV5-8 TGTGCCAGCAGTCAGGTAGGGTCCTACGAGCAGTACTTC CASSQVGSYEQYF
TRBJ2-3 many - TRBV7-2 TGTGCCAGCAGCCGTTTCGGGGTCGGGAGCACAGATACGCAGTATTTT CASSRFGVGSTDTQYF
TRBJ2-1 many TRBD2 TRBV5-6 TGTGCCAGCAGCTTGCCCCTGGCATCCGGGACTAGTCGTATCCATGAGCAGTTCTTC CASSLPLASGTSRIHEQFF
TRBJ2-3 - - TRBV10-3 TGTGCCATCAGTGGAGGGGCTGGGGCCTTTGATACGCAGTATTTT CAISGGAGAFDTQYF
TRBJ2-7 - TRBD2 TRBV3-1 TGTGCCAGCAGCCACCCCGCCGGCGGGAGGGCCGCCTACGAGCAGTACTTC CASSHPAGGRAAYEQYF
TRBJ2-1 many TRBD2 TRBV20-1 TGCAGTGCGGGACTAGCGGGGGCAGGCGAGCAGTTCTTC CSAGLAGAGEQFF
TRBJ1-1 few - TRBV11-3 TGTGCCAGCAGCCTCGGACAGCACACTGAAGCTTTCTTT CASSLGQHTEAFF
TRBJ2-1 - TRBD1 TRBV15 TGTGCCACCAGCAGTTCCTGGGACAGCTACAATGAGCAGTTCTTC CATSSSWDSYNEQFF
TRBJ1-3 many - TRBV12-3/TRBV12-4 TGTGCCAGCAGTGCGTCAGAAAACACCATATATTTT CASSASENTIYF
TRBJ1-6 - - TRBV7-9 TGTGCCAGCAGCTTACGGGGGATGGGGGCCGGTTCACCCCTCCACTTT CASSLRGMGAGSPLHF
TRBJ2-4 - - TRBV11-2 TGTGCCAGCAGCTTTTCTACAGGGATTGGGAACATTCAGTACTTC CASSFSTGIGNIQYF
TRBJ2-1 - TRBD1 TRBV9 TGTGCCAGCAGCCTGTTGACAGGGGGGGGGGCCTCCTACAATGAGCAGTTCTTC CASSLLTGGGASYNEQFF
TRBJ1-6 once TRBD1 TRBV15 TGTGCCACCAGCGGGGACAGGGCAAATTCACCCCTCCACTTT CATSGDRANSPLHF
TRBJ2-5 - TRBD2 TRBV7-3 TGTGCCAGCAGGACTAGCGGGACCGGGGAGACCCAGTACTTC CASRTSGTGETQYF
TRBJ2-2 many - TRBV30 TGTGCCTGGAGACCCGGGGCGGAGCTGTTTTTT CAWRPGAELFF
TRBJ2-2 many TRBD1 TRBV4-3 TGCGCCAGCAGCCAAGATCGGGCCGGGACAGCGAACACCGGGGAGCTGTTTTTT CASSQDRAGTANTGELFF
TRBJ1-5 many TRBD1 TRBV19 TGTGCCAGTAACTTACAGGGGGCAAGCAATCAGCCCCAGCATTTT CASNLQGASNQPQHF
TRBJ2-5 many TRBD1 TRBV11-2 TGTGCCAGCAGCCCGATGACAGGGACCCAAGAGACCCAGTACTTC CASSPMTGTQETQYF
TRBJ2-5 many - TRBV7-9 TGTGCCAGCACCCTCGACCGGGCGGAGACCCAGTACTTC CASTLDRAETQYF